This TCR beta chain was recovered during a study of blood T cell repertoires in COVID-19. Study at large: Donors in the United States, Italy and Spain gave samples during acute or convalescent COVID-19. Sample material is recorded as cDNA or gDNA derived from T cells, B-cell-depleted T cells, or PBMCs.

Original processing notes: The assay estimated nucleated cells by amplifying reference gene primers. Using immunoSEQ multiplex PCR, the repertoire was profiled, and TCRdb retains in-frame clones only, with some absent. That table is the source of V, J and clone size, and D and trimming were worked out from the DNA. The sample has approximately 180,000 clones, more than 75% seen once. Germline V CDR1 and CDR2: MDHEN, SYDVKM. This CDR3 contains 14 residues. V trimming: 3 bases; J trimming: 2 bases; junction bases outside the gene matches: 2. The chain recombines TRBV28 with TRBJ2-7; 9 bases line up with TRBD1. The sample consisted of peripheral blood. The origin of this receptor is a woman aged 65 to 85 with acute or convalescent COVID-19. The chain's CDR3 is CASSLDRGTYEQYF. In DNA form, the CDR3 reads TGTGCCAGCAGTTTGGACAGGGGTACCTACGAGCAGTACTTC.